This T cell receptor (beta chain) was sequenced during a study of tumor-infiltrating lymphocytes in localized non-small cell lung cancer. Assay: immunoSEQ multiplex PCR; the TCRdb copy retains only in-frame clones and omits some. In the table there are some 21,000 clones, 80% of which are singletons. Trimming left V 4 bases short and J 4 bases short, with 9 bases between. CDR1 is SGHDT, CDR2 YYEEEE, per germline. The CDR3 has 13 residues. The chain uses TRBV5-6 and TRBJ2-1; the D gene is possibly TRBD2 (5 bases). The TCR sequence derives from a human donor with non-small cell lung cancer. Specimen: lung tumor tissue. CDR3: CASSRRTYNEQFF. The CDR3 nucleotides read TGTGCCAGCAGCCGCCGGACTTACAATGAGCAGTTCTTC.